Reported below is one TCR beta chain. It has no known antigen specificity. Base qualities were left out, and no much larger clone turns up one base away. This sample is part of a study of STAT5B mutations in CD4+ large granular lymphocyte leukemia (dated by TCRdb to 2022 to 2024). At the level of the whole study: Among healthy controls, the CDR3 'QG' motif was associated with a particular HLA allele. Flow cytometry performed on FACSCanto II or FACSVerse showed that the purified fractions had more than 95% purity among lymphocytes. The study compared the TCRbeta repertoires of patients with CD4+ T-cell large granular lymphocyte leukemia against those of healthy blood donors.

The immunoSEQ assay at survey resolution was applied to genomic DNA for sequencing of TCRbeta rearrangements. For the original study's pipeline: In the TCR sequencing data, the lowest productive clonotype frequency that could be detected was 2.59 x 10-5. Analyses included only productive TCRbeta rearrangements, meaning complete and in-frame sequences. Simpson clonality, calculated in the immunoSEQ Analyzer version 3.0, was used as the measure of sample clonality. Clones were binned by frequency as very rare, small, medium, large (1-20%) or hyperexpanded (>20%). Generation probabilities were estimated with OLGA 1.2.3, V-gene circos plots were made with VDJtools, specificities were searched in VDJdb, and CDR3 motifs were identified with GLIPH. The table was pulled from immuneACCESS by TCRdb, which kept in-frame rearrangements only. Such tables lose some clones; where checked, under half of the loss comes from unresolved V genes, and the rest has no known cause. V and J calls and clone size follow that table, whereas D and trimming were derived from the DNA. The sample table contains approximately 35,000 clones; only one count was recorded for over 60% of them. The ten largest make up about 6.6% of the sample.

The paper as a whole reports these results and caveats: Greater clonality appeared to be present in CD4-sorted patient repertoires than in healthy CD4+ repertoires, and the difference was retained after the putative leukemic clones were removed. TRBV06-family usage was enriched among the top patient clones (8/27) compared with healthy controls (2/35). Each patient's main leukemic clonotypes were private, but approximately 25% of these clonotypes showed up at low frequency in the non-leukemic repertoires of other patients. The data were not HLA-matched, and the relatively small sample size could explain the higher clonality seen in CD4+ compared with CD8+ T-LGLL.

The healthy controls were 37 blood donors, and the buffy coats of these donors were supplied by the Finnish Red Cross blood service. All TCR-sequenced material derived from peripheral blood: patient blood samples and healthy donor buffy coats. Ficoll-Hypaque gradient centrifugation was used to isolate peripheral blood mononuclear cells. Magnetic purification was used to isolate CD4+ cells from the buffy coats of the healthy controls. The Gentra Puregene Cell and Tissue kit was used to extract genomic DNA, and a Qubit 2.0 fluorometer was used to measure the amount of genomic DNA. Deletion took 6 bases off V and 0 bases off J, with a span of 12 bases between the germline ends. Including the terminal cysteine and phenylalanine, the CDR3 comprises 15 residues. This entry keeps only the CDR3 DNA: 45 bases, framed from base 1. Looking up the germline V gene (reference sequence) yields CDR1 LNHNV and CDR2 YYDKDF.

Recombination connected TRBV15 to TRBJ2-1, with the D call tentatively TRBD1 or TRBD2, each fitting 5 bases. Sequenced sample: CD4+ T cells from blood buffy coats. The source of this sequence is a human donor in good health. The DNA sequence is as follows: TGTGCCACCAGAGGGGACGTGTTCTCCTACAATGAGCAGTTCTTC. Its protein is CATRGDVFSYNEQFF.